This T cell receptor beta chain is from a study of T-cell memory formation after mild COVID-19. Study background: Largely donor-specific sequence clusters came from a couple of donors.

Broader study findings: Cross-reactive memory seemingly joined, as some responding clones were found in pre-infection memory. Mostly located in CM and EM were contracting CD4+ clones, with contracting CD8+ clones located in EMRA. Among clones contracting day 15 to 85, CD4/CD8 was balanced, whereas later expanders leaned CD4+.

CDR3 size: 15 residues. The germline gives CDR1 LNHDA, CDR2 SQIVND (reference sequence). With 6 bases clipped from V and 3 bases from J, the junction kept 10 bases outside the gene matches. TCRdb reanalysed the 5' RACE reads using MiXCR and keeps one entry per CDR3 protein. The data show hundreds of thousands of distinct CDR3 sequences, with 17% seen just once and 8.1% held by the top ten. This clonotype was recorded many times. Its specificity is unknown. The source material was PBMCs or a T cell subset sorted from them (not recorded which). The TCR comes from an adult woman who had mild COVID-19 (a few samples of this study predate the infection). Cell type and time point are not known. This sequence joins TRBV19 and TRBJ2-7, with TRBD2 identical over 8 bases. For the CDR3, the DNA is TGTGCCAGTAGCGCGGGATGGACTAGCCTCTACGAGCAGTACTTC. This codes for CASSAGWTSLYEQYF.